Below are 11 T cell receptor beta chains sequenced from a single sample in a study of shared clonotypes between healthy human individuals. Sequenced by immunoSEQ multiplex PCR; TCRdb stores in-frame clones only, minus some. Of a few million clones listed, approximately 93% are singletons. The specimen was naive CD4+ T cells from PBMCs. Subset noted: CD45RA+ positively selected. The receptors shown here come from a young man in good health. Some clones in this sample may be carry-over from other donors' samples.

This clone was seen a single time. This CDR3 is CASSRDYPYEQYF. In DNA, the CDR3 is TGCGCCAGCAGCCGAGACTACCCCTACGAGCAGTACTTC. This chain joins TRBV5-1 and TRBJ2-7, with TRBD2 as a possible D gene (5 bases). V was pared by 4 bases and J by 2 bases, with 10 bases between. Germline values: CDR1 SGHRS, CDR2 YFSETQ. The CDR3 runs to 13 residues.

The genes are TRBV7-2 and TRBJ2-3; D remains unclear. Trimming stripped 7 bases from V and 1 base from J, with 18 bases between. There are 16 residues in the CDR3. Germline values: CDR1 SGHTA, CDR2 FQGNSA. CDR3: CASTTVGWAGTDTQYF. The CDR3 DNA is TGTGCCAGCACCACCGTGGGATGGGCGGGCACAGATACGCAGTATTTT. Full variable domain (outside the CDR3, taken from reference TRBV7-2 and TRBJ2-3): GAGVSQSPSNKVTEKGKDVELRCDPISGHTALYWYRQSLGQGLEFLIYFQGNSAPDKSGLPSDRFSAERTGGSVSTLTIQRTQQEDSAVYLCASTTVGWAGTDTQYFGPGTRLTVL.

Turning to this clone: Other DNA sequences of this sample code for an identical CDR3. The V call is TRBV29-1, the J call TRBJ2-2; 9 positions match TRBD1. Trimming cost V 6 bases and J 1 base; bases outside gene matches: 3. Germline V gives CDR1 SQVTM, CDR2 ANQGSEA. The CDR3 extends over 14 amino acids. Written as DNA, the CDR3 is TGCAGCGTCAGGACAGGGGTGAACACCGGGGAGCTGTTTTTT. It codes for CSVRTGVNTGELFF.

V usage is TRBV11-2 and J usage is TRBJ1-2; 10 bases align to TRBD1. This CDR3 has 17 amino acids. J gave up 4 bases and V 4 bases, and 12 bases lay outside the gene matches. Per germline, CDR1 SGHAT and CDR2 FQNNGV. CDR3 sequence: CASSSIRDRGLAYGYTF. CDR3 nucleotides: TGTGCCAGCAGCTCCATCCGGGACAGGGGATTAGCCTATGGCTACACCTTC.

The chain joins TRBV7-8 to TRBJ2-2; no clear D. V was shortened by 5 bases and J by 1 base, with 11 bases between the two germline ends. CDR1 SGHVS and CDR2 FQNEAQ come from the germline V gene. The CDR3 extends over 15 amino acids. The CDR3 nucleotides read TGTGCCAGCAGCCCACGCAGGTTGAACACCGGGGAGCTGTTTTTT. Its protein product is CASSPRRLNTGELFF.

The chain employs TRBV6-5 and TRBJ1-1, with a possible D match to TRBD1 (5 bases). The CDR3 is 13 amino acids. Trimming cost V 5 bases and J 3 bases, with 10 bases left between them. Germline V CDR1 and CDR2: MNHEY, SVGAGI. The CDR3 here is CASSPRAYTEAFF. As DNA, the CDR3 is TGTGCCAGCAGTCCCAGGGCGTACACTGAAGCTTTCTTT.

This clone was counted once. CDR3 DNA sequence: TGCGCCAGCAGCCAAGTTTTGGTGGGAGATCAGCCCCAGCATTTT. This translates into CASSQVLVGDQPQHF. The chain recombines TRBV4-1 with TRBJ1-5; no clear D. This CDR3 region has 15 residues. The V end lost 1 base, the J end lost 5 bases, and 12 bases lay between the germline ends. The V gene's germline CDR1 is MGHRA and CDR2 YSYEKL.

This clone was picked up one time. The chain uses TRBV6-6 and TRBJ2-1; D remains unclear. CDR1 and CDR2 (germline): MNHNY, SVGAGI (reference sequence). The CDR3 is 15 residues long. V was pared by 6 bases and J by 9 bases, with 21 bases between. This CDR3 reads CASSTTRGSGAEQFF. The CDR3, as DNA: TGTGCCAGCAGCACCACCAGAGGAAGTGGTGCTGAGCAGTTCTTC.

The rearrangement joins TRBV5-1 to TRBJ1-4, with unresolved D. The CDR3 extends over 14 amino acids. V lost 0 bases and J 8 bases, leaving 11 bases between the germline ends. Germline V gives CDR1 SGHRS, CDR2 YFSETQ. The CDR3 loop reads CASSLVGLREKLFF. In DNA form, the CDR3 reads TGCGCCAGCAGCTTGGTTGGGCTTCGGGAAAAACTGTTTTTT.

The J gene is TRBJ1-2, the V gene TRBV25-1; TRBD1 is a possible D gene (6 bases). This CDR3 has 15 residues. CDR1 is MGHDK, CDR2 SYGVNS, per germline. Trimming removed 2 bases from V and 8 bases from J, with 18 bases in between. Here the CDR3 DNA reads TGTGCCAGCAGTGAAGTAGTAGTGGGGACAAGGGGCTACACCTTC. It yields the protein CASSEVVVGTRGYTF.

V gene TRBV11-2 combines with J gene TRBJ2-1, with 9 bases aligning to TRBD2. The germline gives CDR1 SGHAT, CDR2 FQNNGV. Trimming at V came to 2 bases and at J to 7 bases, leaving 9 bases not matched to a gene. The CDR3 sequence is 16 residues long. The chain's CDR3 is CASSLILAGGPNEQFF. The CDR3, as DNA: TGTGCCAGCAGCTTAATCCTGGCGGGAGGGCCTAATGAGCAGTTCTTC. The full variable domain, completed using reference TRBV11-2 and TRBJ2-1, is EAGVAQSPRYKIIEKRQSVAFWCNPISGHATLYWYQQILGQGPKLLIQFQNNGVVDDSQLPKDRFSAERLKGVDSTLKIQPAKLEDSAVYLCASSLILAGGPNEQFFGPGTRLTVL.